The table lists the clone carrying this T cell receptor beta chain with a few counts. What it recognizes is unknown. This specimen comes from a study of T cell repertoires in cytomegalovirus infection. Across the study: Peptides in the study included HLA-C-restricted and HLA-B-restricted CMV epitopes. Indications of both CMV infection and matching HLA type were provided by public TCR beta signatures.

Whole-study results and caveats: Clonotypes of TCR beta that were HLA-C-restricted and CMV-specific dominated the ex vivo response. Carriers of CMV plus the relevant HLA were identified by cumulative public TCR beta family frequency.

Via MiXCR, TCRdb re-called the reads, giving one row per CDR3 protein. The sample gives roughly 700,000 distinct CDR3 sequences, around a third of which show up once; about 18% is in the top ten. This CDR3 has 15 residues. Trimming stripped 3 bases from V and 0 bases from J, with 6 bases between. The sequencing used cultured PBMCs, collected from culture after CMV antigen stimulation. The TCR was taken from a human donor in good health (CMV status not recorded). Some clones in this sample may be carry-over from other donors' samples. This chain uses TRBV12-3 or TRBV12-4 with TRBJ2-6; D remains unclear. The CDR3 bases are TGTGCCAGCAGTTTGGACCGCTCTGGGGCCAACGTCCTGACTTTC. This sequence encodes CASSLDRSGANVLTF.